The 5 T cell receptor beta chains below were found in one sample sequenced in a study of blood T cell repertoires in COVID-19. Clones were sequenced by immunoSEQ multiplex PCR, and TCRdb holds only the in-frame ones, with some missing. The sample has 300,000 or so clones; around 87% are singletons. Specimen: peripheral blood. These TCRs come from a woman in her 50s who had recovered from COVID-19.

The V and J genes are TRBV15 and TRBJ2-7; 7 bases are shared with TRBD2. J lost 7 bases, V lost 5 bases, and 11 bases had no gene match. Germline V gives CDR1 LNHNV, CDR2 YYDKDF (reference sequence). CDR3 length: 14 amino acids. CDR3 nucleotide sequence: TGTGCCACCAGCGCCCAGAGATGGGGGGGGGAGCAGTACTTC. Its protein is CATSAQRWGGEQYF.

This chain joins TRBV5-5 and TRBJ2-2, with 7 bases matching TRBD1. Germline V gene lookup returns CDR1 SGHKS and CDR2 YYEKEE (reference sequence). V lost 2 bases, J lost 3 bases, and 4 bases stayed unmatched. The CDR3 consists of 15 residues. CDR3 sequence reads: CASSFWDRDTGELFF. In DNA form, the CDR3 reads TGTGCCAGCAGCTTTTGGGACAGAGACACCGGGGAGCTGTTTTTT. Full variable domain (rest looked up from reference TRBV5-5 and TRBJ2-2): DAGVTQSPTHLIKTRGQQVTLRCSPISGHKSVSWYQQVLGQGPQFIFQYYEKEERGRGNFPDRFSARQFPNYSSELNVNALLLGDSALYLCASSFWDRDTGELFFGEGSRLTVL.

The V call is TRBV6-1, the J call TRBJ1-3; TRBD1 is a possible D gene (6 bases). The CDR3 spans 15 residues. Germline CDR1 reads MNHNS; CDR2 reads SASEGT. Trimming left V 2 bases short and J 4 bases short, with 12 bases between. CDR3 sequence reads: CASSESPGAGNTIYF. DNA of the CDR3: TGTGCCAGCAGTGAATCCCCAGGGGCCGGAAACACCATATATTTT.

This chain's CDR3 is CATSRDPSQPQHF. The DNA for the CDR3 is TGTGCCACCAGCAGAGATCCCTCCCAGCCCCAGCATTTT. J is TRBJ1-5 and V is TRBV15; D is unclear. Per the germline V gene, CDR1 is LNHNV and CDR2 is YYDKDF (reference sequence). The CDR3 runs to 13 residues. V gave up 0 bases and J gave up 7 bases, with 7 bases separating them.

This clone came up once. This chain joins TRBV19 and TRBJ1-2; no definite D call. The germline V gene encodes CDR1 LNHDA and CDR2 SQIVND (reference sequence). CDR3 length equals 13 residues. V gave up 4 bases and J gave up 4 bases, with 10 bases separating them. The CDR3 is CASSNAGSYGYTF. The CDR3 bases are TGTGCCAGTAGTAATGCCGGGAGCTATGGCTACACCTTC.